This T cell receptor beta chain emerged from a study of blood T cell repertoires in COVID-19. Clones were sequenced by immunoSEQ multiplex PCR, and TCRdb holds only the in-frame ones, with some missing. The sample records some 140,000 clones, around 84% being singletons. The clonotype comes from a man between 35 and 55 years old with acute COVID-19. Input material: PBMCs or T cells enriched from blood (not recorded which).

In DNA form, the CDR3 reads TGTGCCAGCAGCTTAGGAGTTGGACTCTACGAGCAGTACTTC. This codes for CASSLGVGLYEQYF. The genes are TRBV13 and TRBJ2-7; D possibly corresponds to TRBD2 (5 bases). Germline V gene data show CDR1 as PRHDT and CDR2 as FYEKMQ (reference sequence). This CDR3 contains 14 residues. V gave up 0 bases and J gave up 3 bases, with 9 bases separating them.